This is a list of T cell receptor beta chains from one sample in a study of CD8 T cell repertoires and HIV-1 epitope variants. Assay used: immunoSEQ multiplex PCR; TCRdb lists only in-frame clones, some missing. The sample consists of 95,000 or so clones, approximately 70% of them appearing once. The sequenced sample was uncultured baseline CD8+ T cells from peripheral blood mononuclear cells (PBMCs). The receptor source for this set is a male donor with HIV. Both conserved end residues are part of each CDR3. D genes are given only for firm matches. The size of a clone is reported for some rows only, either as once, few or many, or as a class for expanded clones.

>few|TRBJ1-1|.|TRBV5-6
TGTGCCAGCAGCTTGGTGGAGGAGGGCACTGAAGCTTTCTTT
CASSLVEEGTEAFF
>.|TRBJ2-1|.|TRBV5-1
TGCGCCAGCAGTTACACAATCCGGATTCTTACCTACAATGAGCAGTTCTTC
CASSYTIRILTYNEQFF
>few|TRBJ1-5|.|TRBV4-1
TGCGCCAGCAGCCAAGTCCTTGTTCAGCCCCAGCATTTT
CASSQVLVQPQHF
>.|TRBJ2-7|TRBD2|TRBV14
TGTGCCAGCAGCCCTCCAGGGCTAGCGGGGTCCTACGAGCAGTACTTC
CASSPPGLAGSYEQYF
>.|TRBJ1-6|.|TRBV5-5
TGTGCCAGCAGCTTGTCACAGGCTGGGTCACCCCTCCACTTT
CASSLSQAGSPLHF
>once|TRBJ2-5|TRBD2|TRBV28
TGTGCCAGCAGTTCACGACTAGCGGGGGTCCAAGAGACCCAGTACTTC
CASSSRLAGVQETQYF
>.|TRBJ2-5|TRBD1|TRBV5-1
TGCGCCAGCAGCTTACAGGGGGACGTAGAGACCCAGTACTTC
CASSLQGDVETQYF
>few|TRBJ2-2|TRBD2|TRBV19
TGTGCCAGTAGTGGGACTAGCGGGTACACCGGGGAGCTGTTTTTT
CASSGTSGYTGELFF
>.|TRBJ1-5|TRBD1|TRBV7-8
TGTGCCAGCAGCTCTGACAGGGATCAGCCCCAGCATTTT
CASSSDRDQPQHF
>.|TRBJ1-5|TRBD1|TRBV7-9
TGTGCCAGCAGCTCTCAGGGGGCGGGCAATCAGCCCCAGCATTTT
CASSSQGAGNQPQHF
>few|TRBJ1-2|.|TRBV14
TGTGCCAGCAGCCAGGGAAACTATGGCTACACCTTC
CASSQGNYGYTF
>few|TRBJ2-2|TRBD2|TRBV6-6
TGTGCCAGCAGAGGGACTAGCGATACCGGGGAGCTGTTTTTT
CASRGTSDTGELFF
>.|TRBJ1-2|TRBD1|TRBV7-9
TGTGCCAGCAGCTTAGTTATAGGACAGGGTCGCGATGGCTACACCTTC
CASSLVIGQGRDGYTF
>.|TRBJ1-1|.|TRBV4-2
TGTGCCAGCAGCTCCAGGCTGAACACTGAAGCTTTCTTT
CASSSRLNTEAFF
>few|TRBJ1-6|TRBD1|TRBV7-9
TGTGCCAGCAGCGAACAGACAGGGGTCAATTCACCCCTCCACTTT
CASSEQTGVNSPLHF
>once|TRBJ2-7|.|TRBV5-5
TGTGCCAGCAGCTTACGAGCGGGCGAGCAGTACTTC
CASSLRAGEQYF
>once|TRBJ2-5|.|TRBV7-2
TGTGCCAGCAGCTTAGCGATCGAGACCCAGTACTTC
CASSLAIETQYF
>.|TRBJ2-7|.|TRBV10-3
TGTGCCATCAGTGATATCGGGGGTCCCCACGAGCAGTACTTC
CAISDIGGPHEQYF
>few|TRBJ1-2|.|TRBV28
TGTGCCAGCACCACAATACAGGGATTTGGCTACACCTTC
CASTTIQGFGYTF
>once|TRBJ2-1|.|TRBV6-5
TGTGCCAGCAGCATAAGCACCTACAATGAGCAGTTCTTC
CASSISTYNEQFF
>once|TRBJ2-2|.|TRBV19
TGTGCCAGTAGTATCCCCAGGGGTAGCACCGGGGAGCTGTTTTTT
CASSIPRGSTGELFF
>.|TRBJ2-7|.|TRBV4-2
TGTGCCAGCAGCCAAGACCGATCCTACGAGCAGTACTTC
CASSQDRSYEQYF
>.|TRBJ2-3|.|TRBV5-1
TGCGCCAGCAGCTTTTCTCGGAGCACAGATACGCAGTATTTT
CASSFSRSTDTQYF
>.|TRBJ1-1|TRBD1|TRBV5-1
TGCGCCAGCAGCTTGGGCACAGGGGAGACTGAAGCTTTCTTT
CASSLGTGETEAFF
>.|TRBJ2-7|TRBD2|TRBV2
TGTGCCAGCAGTGAAATGGCGGGAGGCCCCTACGAGCAGTACTTC
CASSEMAGGPYEQYF
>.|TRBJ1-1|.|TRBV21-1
TGTGCCAGCAGGATACAAAGGAGGGGACAGGTGCCATCCAGAGCGAACACTGAAGCTTTCTTT
CASRIQRRGQVPSRANTEAFF
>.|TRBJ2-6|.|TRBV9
TGTGCCAGCAGCCCCAGAAATTCTGGGGCCAACGTCCTGACTTTC
CASSPRNSGANVLTF
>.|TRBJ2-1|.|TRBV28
TGTGCCAGCAGTTTATATTTGGGGGAGCGGGACAATGAGCAGTTCTTC
CASSLYLGERDNEQFF
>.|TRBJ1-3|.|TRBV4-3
TGCGCCAGCAGCCAAGAATCATCGGGCGCGGGAAACACCATATATTTT
CASSQESSGAGNTIYF
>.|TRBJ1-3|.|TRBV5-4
TGTGCCAGCAGCTTGTGGGGGACTGGAAACACCATATATTTT
CASSLWGTGNTIYF
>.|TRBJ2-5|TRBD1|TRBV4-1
TGCGCCAGCAGCCAAGACCCGACAGGGGCCCAGCAAGAGACCCAGTACTTC
CASSQDPTGAQQETQYF
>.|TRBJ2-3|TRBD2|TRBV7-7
TGTGCCAGCAGCTTGTGGGGGGGGATCGCAGATACGCAGTATTTT
CASSLWGGIADTQYF
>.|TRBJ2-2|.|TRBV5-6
TGTGCCAGCAGCTTCTTTGGTGTTGGGGACACCGGGGAGCTGTTTTTT
CASSFFGVGDTGELFF
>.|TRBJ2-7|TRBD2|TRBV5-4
TGTGCCAGCAGCAGGGGGACTAGCGGGGACTACGAGCAGTACTTC
CASSRGTSGDYEQYF
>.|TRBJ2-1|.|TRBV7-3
TGTGCCAGCAGCTTAAGACAGTACAATGAGCAGTTCTTC
CASSLRQYNEQFF
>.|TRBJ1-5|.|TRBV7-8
TGTGCCAGCAGCCACGGCGGGGGGCCTCAGCCCCAGCATTTT
CASSHGGGPQPQHF
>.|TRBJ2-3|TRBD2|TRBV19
TGTGCCAGTACCCGATCGACTAGCGGGAGCACAGATACGCAGTATTTT
CASTRSTSGSTDTQYF
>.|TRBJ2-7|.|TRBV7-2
TGTGCCAGCAGGAACTCGGGGGCCTCCTACGAGCAGTACTTC
CASRNSGASYEQYF
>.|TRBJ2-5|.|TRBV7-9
TGTGCCAGCAGCTTCCTAACACCTCAAGAGACCCAGTACTTC
CASSFLTPQETQYF
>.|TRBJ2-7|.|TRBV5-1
TGCGCCAGCAGCCCCGGGGCGACAGAGGCTATATACGAGCAGTACTTC
CASSPGATEAIYEQYF
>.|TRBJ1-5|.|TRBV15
TGTGCCACCAGCACGGGGAGGAATCAGCCCCAGCATTTT
CATSTGRNQPQHF
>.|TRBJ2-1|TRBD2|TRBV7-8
TGTGCCAGCAGCTTTTCTATTCGGACTAGTCGAGACAATGAGCAGTTCTTC
CASSFSIRTSRDNEQFF
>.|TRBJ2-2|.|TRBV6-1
TGTGCCAGCAGTGAATCCCCAATCCAGACCGGGGAGCTGTTTTTT
CASSESPIQTGELFF
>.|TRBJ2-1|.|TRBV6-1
TGTGCCAGCAGGTGGGTGGATGAGCAGTTCTTC
CASRWVDEQFF
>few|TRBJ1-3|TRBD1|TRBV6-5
TGTGCCAGCAGCGGGTCGTCAGGGGGTACCGACACCATATATTTT
CASSGSSGGTDTIYF
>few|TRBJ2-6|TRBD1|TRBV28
TGTGCCAGCAGCTACAGGGGACGAGCTGGGGCCAACGTCCTGACTTTC
CASSYRGRAGANVLTF
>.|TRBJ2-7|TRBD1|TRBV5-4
TGTGCCAGCAGCTCGGCCAGGACAGGGGTCTACGAGCAGTACTTC
CASSSARTGVYEQYF
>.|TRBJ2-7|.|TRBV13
TGTGCCAGCAGCTTAAGAGGGCCGGGGTACGAGCAGTACTTC
CASSLRGPGYEQYF
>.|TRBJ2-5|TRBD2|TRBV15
TGTGCCACCAGCAGAGATCTAGCGGGCGAAGAGACCCAGTACTTC
CATSRDLAGEETQYF
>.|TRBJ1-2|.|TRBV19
TGTGCCAGTAGTATAGATAAGGACGCCTTCTATGGCTACACCTTC
CASSIDKDAFYGYTF
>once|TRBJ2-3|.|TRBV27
TGTGCCAGCAGTTACTCGGCAAGGGGAGGAGATACGCAGTATTTT
CASSYSARGGDTQYF